This T cell receptor (beta chain) was sequenced during a study of T cells expressing NK-cell markers. The study, taken as a whole, reports: Six donors carried dominant NKG2C+ clonotypes that made up 1.0-7.0% of their CD8+ T cells.

For each CDR3 protein, TCRdb gives one entry from its re-call of the 5' RACE reads, without DNA. The sample table includes about 160,000 distinct CDR3 sequences. Worth noting for this clonotype: The antigen remains unidentified.

CDR1 and CDR2 (germline): MNHNS, SASEGT. There are 17 residues in the CDR3. The receptor was isolated from a man aged 18-69 years in good health. The sequencing input was blood T cells: a sorted CD56 or NKG2C T cell subset, CD4+ or CD8+ T cells, or bulk PBMC T cells (not recorded which). The chain has TRBV6-1 and TRBJ2-1; TCRdb selects TRBD1, and the lack of DNA leaves this call unchecked. The CDR3 sequence: CASSESPAGAPGDEQFF.